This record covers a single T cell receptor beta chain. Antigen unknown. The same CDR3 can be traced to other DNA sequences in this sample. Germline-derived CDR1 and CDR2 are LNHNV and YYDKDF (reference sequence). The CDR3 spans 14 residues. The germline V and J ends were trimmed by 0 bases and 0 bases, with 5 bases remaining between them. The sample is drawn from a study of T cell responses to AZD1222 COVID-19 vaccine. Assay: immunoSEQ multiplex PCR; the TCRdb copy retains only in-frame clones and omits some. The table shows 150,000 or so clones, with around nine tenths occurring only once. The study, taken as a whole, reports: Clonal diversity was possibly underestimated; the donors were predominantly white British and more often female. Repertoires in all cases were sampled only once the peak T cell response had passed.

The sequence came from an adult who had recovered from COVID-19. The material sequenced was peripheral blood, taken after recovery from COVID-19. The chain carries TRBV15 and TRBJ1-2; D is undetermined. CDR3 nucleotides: TGTGCCACCAGCAGAGATTTAGCTAACTATGGCTACACCTTC. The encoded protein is CATSRDLANYGYTF.